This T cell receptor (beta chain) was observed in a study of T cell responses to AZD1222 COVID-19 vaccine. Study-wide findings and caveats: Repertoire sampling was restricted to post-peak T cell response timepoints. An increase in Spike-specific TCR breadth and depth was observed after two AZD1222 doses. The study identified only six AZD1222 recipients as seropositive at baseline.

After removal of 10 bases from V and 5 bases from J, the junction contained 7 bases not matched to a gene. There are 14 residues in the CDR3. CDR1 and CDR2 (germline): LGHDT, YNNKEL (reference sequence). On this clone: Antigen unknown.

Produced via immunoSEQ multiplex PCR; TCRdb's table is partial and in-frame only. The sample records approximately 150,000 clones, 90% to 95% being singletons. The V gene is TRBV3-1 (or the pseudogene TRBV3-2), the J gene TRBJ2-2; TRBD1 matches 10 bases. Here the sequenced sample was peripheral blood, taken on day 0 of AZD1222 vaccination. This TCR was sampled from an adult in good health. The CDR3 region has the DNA TGTGCCACCAGGGACAGGGGAAAGACCGGGGAGCTGTTTTTT. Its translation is CATRDRGKTGELFF.